This T cell receptor (beta chain) derives from a study of long-term antiretroviral therapy in people with HIV. Study-wide results and limits: Information on adherence, resistance and therapy changes was unavailable. Despite increasing after ART, diversity remained lower than that of transplant donor controls. The clones with expansion before ART were dominant in the repertoire at all time points.

Runs used v3.0 of the immunoSEQ assay and were done at survey level. Samples were sequenced targeting about 35,000-50,000 T-cell genomes each. Clones were sequenced by immunoSEQ multiplex PCR, and TCRdb holds only the in-frame ones, with some missing. This table holds roughly 20,000 clones, 70% to 90% found once. Of note for this clone: Its antigen is currently unknown. The junction shows a germline mismatch at one end, possibly a read error.

From germline, CDR1 is KGHSH and CDR2 LQKENI. This CDR3 comprises 14 residues. The sequencing used unsorted PBMCs, collected approximately 4 years after starting antiretroviral therapy. The clonotype comes from a man aged 18 to 30 with HIV. V usage is TRBV18 and J usage is TRBJ1-1; D might be TRBD1 (6 bases). CDR3: CASSTPRGNTEAFF. The CDR3 bases are TGTGCCAGCTCAACACCCAGGGGGAACACTGAAGCTTTCTTT. Filled out from reference TRBV18 and TRBJ1-1, the complete variable domain reads NAGVMQNPRHLVRRRGQEARLRCSPMKGHSHVYWYRQLPEEGLKFMVYLQKENIIDESGMPKERFSAEFPKEGPSILRIQQVVRGDSAAYFCASSTPRGNTEAFFGQGTRLTVV.